A single sample gave rise to the 24 T cell receptor beta chains below, sequenced in a study of blood T cells in healthy people across ages. A J-beta primer mix and a sample-barcoded 5' primer were used in a second PCR of about 7 to 12 cycles. Each CDR3 protein gets one entry after TCRdb re-called the 5' RACE reads with MiXCR. This table has around 750,000 distinct CDR3 sequences, 50% to 65% appearing once. The sequencing input was blood. Every receptor here comes from a man older than 75 in good health.

The chain links TRBV12-3 or TRBV12-4 to TRBJ2-1, with a tentative D call TRBD2 (6 bases). This CDR3 spans 12 amino acids. V was shortened by 7 bases and J by 7 bases, with 11 bases between the two germline ends. The CDR3 DNA is TGTGCCAGCAAGACTAGTCGTAATGAGCAGTTCTTC. Amino acids: CASKTSRNEQFF.

The V and J genes are TRBV4-1 and TRBJ2-4; D gene ambiguous. The J call may be mistaken, given a closer DNA end match to TRBJ2-7. Germline CDR1 is MGHRA and CDR2 is YSYEKL. The CDR3 runs to 13 residues. The CDR3 spells CASSQETTYEQYF. In DNA form, the CDR3 reads TGCGCCAGCAGCCAAGAGACAACCTACGAGCAGTACTTC.

This clonotype was counted between two and nine times. The chain links TRBV5-1 to TRBJ2-7; D not resolved. V was clipped by 0 bases and J by 0 bases, with 7 bases between them. There are 14 residues in the CDR3. Germline assignment: CDR1 SGHRS and CDR2 YFSETQ. As DNA, the CDR3 is TGCGCCAGCAGCTTGGGACGGTACTCCTACGAGCAGTACTTC. Its translation: CASSLGRYSYEQYF.

The chain employs TRBV9 and TRBJ1-6; 9 positions match TRBD1. In germline, CDR1 is SGDLS, CDR2 YYNGEE. With 3 bases clipped from V and 10 bases from J, the junction kept 14 bases outside the gene matches. The CDR3 sequence is 17 residues long. The CDR3 nucleotides read TGTGCCAGCAGCGCCTCAAGGCGGACAGGGGTCCTGTCACCCCTCCACTTT. This gives the protein CASSASRRTGVLSPLHF. The full variable domain, with the rest looked up from reference TRBV9 and TRBJ1-6, is DSGVTQTPKHLITATGQRVTLRCSPRSGDLSVYWYQQSLDQGLQFLIQYYNGEERAKGNILERFSAQQFPDLHSELNLSSLELGDSALYFCASSASRRTGVLSPLHFGNGTRLTVT.

This clonotype has a handful of counts. The V and J genes are TRBV20-1 and TRBJ1-2; 7 positions agree with TRBD1. V shed 1 base, J shed 7 bases, and the junction held 6 bases outside the gene matches. The CDR3 loop spans 13 amino acids. Looked up from germline, CDR1 is DFQATT and CDR2 is SNEGSKA (reference sequence). The chain's CDR3 is CSARGDSPAGYTF. The CDR3 DNA is TGCAGTGCTAGAGGGGACAGCCCCGCTGGCTACACCTTC.

This chain links TRBV27 with TRBJ1-1, with D uncertain. V lost 6 bases and J lost 1, with 18 bases in between. Germline V gene data show CDR1 as MNHEY and CDR2 as SMNVEV (reference sequence). The CDR3 runs to 16 residues. CDR3 DNA sequence: TGTGCCAGCAGCGGACGACGGGCCCTCGGGAACACTGAAGCTTTCTTT. It yields the protein CASSGRRALGNTEAFF.

This clonotype came up once. The gene calls are TRBV5-1 and TRBJ2-7, with D uncertain. The CDR3 totals 15 residues. The V end lost 0 bases, the J end lost 0 bases, and 10 bases lay between the germline ends. Germline V gene lookup returns CDR1 SGHRS and CDR2 YFSETQ. The CDR3 is CASSLDGGLSYEQYF. CDR3 nucleotide sequence: TGCGCCAGCAGCTTGGACGGCGGCCTCTCCTACGAGCAGTACTTC. The full variable domain, with the rest looked up from reference TRBV5-1 and TRBJ2-7, is KAGVTQTPRYLIKTRGQQVTLSCSPISGHRSVSWYQQTPGQGLQFLFEYFSETQRNKGNFPGRFSGRQFSNSRSEMNVSTLELGDSALYLCASSLDGGLSYEQYFGPGTRLTVT.

This clonotype came up a few times. This chain links TRBV18 with TRBJ2-5; 10 bases line up with TRBD2. The CDR3 extends over 16 amino acids. V trimming: 3 bases; J trimming: 3 bases; junction bases outside the gene matches: 7. Germline values: CDR1 KGHSH, CDR2 LQKENI. The chain's CDR3 is CASSPLAGGTKETQYF. For the CDR3, the DNA is TGTGCCAGCTCACCCTTAGCGGGAGGAACCAAAGAGACCCAGTACTTC.

Points on this clonotype: Compared with germline, one end of the junction differs, possibly owing to a read error. The chain combines TRBV7-3 with TRBJ2-1; no reliable D call. The CDR3 extends over 15 amino acids. Looked up from germline, CDR1 is SGHTA and CDR2 is FQGTGA. CDR3 loop: CTSSLGPESYNEQFF. The DNA for the CDR3 is TGTACCAGCAGCTTAGGGCCAGAATCCTACAATGAGCAGTTCTTC.

V is TRBV21-1 and J is TRBJ2-5. The J call is in doubt because the DNA end fits TRBJ2-7 better. TRBV21-1 is a known pseudogene. This CDR3 is built from 14 residues. The CDR3 spells CASSPTWFTYEQYF. The CDR3 DNA sequence: TGTGCCAGCAGCCCGACCTGGTTCACTTACGAGCAGTACTTC.

The V gene is TRBV27, the J gene TRBJ2-5; D unresolved. The CDR3 sequence is 13 residues long. The V gene's germline CDR1 is MNHEY and CDR2 SMNVEV (reference sequence). Trimming stripped 4 bases from V and 4 bases from J, with 10 bases between. The CDR3 coding sequence is TGTGCCAGCAGTTCCCTCGCCCCAGAGACCCAGTACTTC. Residues: CASSSLAPETQYF.

This clonotype turned up a few times. The chain recombines TRBV20-1 with TRBJ1-2; 12 bases map to TRBD1. The ends lost 3 bases at V and 4 bases at J; junction bases unmatched: 6. This CDR3 comprises 15 residues. Germline CDR1 and CDR2: DFQATT and SNEGSKA (reference sequence). The CDR3 DNA reads TGCAGTGCTAGTGGGGGACAGGGGGCAATCTATGGCTACACCTTC. Translation: CSASGGQGAIYGYTF.

This clonotype was recorded many times. V gene TRBV24-1 combines with J gene TRBJ2-1; D is tentatively TRBD1 or TRBD2 (5 bases each). The germline gives CDR1 KGHDR, CDR2 SFDVKD. V lost 9 bases, J lost 5 bases, and 31 bases lay in between. This CDR3 is built from 19 residues. This CDR3 is CATGGPRGPDLNKNNEQFF. The CDR3 DNA reads as TGTGCCACCGGGGGACCACGGGGACCAGACTTGAACAAGAACAATGAGCAGTTCTTC.

Concerning this clonotype: Sequence at one end of the junction differs from germline and may be a read error. The rearrangement uses TRBV5-1 and TRBJ1-2, with 7 positions matching TRBD1. From germline, CDR1 is SGHRS and CDR2 YFSETQ. This CDR3 has 18 residues. The CDR3 DNA is TGCGCCAGCAGCTTTGGTTTCGCCGGGACAGCAAATAACTATGGCCACACCTTC. Protein sequence: CASSFGFAGTANNYGHTF.

Only a few counts were recorded for this clonotype. The rearrangement links TRBV15 to TRBJ2-4; 7 positions match TRBD1. J was trimmed by 13 bases and V by 6 bases; bases with no gene match: 18. This CDR3 spans 15 amino acids. Germline values: CDR1 LNHNV, CDR2 YYDKDF (reference sequence). CDR3 residues: CATREDRLGLLEQYF. DNA for the CDR3: TGTGCCACCAGGGAGGACAGGCTTGGCCTACTAGAGCAGTACTTC.

This clonotype was seen a few times. In DNA form, the CDR3 reads TGTGCCAGCAGCTCGGGACCGAGACCCTACGAGCAGTACTTC. This codes for CASSSGPRPYEQYF. The chain couples TRBV9 to TRBJ2-7; D tentatively fits TRBD1 or TRBD2 (5 bases each). Germline values: CDR1 SGDLS, CDR2 YYNGEE. The length of the CDR3 is 14 residues. Deletions cut 4 bases from V and 2 bases from J, with 13 bases between. Full variable domain (rest looked up from reference TRBV9 and TRBJ2-7): DSGVTQTPKHLITATGQRVTLRCSPRSGDLSVYWYQQSLDQGLQFLIQYYNGEERAKGNILERFSAQQFPDLHSELNLSSLELGDSALYFCASSSGPRPYEQYFGPGTRLTVT.

J is TRBJ2-7 and V is TRBV29-1; 8 nucleotides agree with TRBD2. Germline lookup yields CDR1 SQVTM and CDR2 ANQGSEA. The CDR3 loop spans 13 amino acids. V shed 7 bases and J 0 bases; nucleotides not matched to a gene: 5. This chain's CDR3 is CSAGGGSSYEQYF. CDR3 nucleotide sequence: TGCAGCGCCGGGGGGGGGAGCTCCTACGAGCAGTACTTC.

The chain is built from TRBV5-1 and TRBJ2-2; TRBD2 aligns across 13 bases. V lost 2 bases, J lost 6 bases, and 4 bases stayed unmatched. Germline assignment: CDR1 SGHRS and CDR2 YFSETQ. This CDR3 contains 16 residues. CDR3 DNA: TGCGCCAGCAGCTTACGACTAGCGGGAGGCCCCGGGGAGCTGTTTTTT. Translating it yields CASSLRLAGGPGELFF. Using reference TRBV5-1 and TRBJ2-2 for the parts outside the CDR3, the full variable domain is KAGVTQTPRYLIKTRGQQVTLSCSPISGHRSVSWYQQTPGQGLQFLFEYFSETQRNKGNFPGRFSGRQFSNSRSEMNVSTLELGDSALYLCASSLRLAGGPGELFFGEGSRLTVL.

V is TRBV28 and J is TRBJ2-1; TRBD2 aligns across 9 bases. The germline gives CDR1 MDHEN, CDR2 SYDVKM. After removal of 4 bases from V and 6 bases from J, the junction contained 7 bases not matched to a gene. This CDR3 contains 15 residues. The CDR3 nucleotides are TGTGCCAGCAGTTCGTCCGGACTAGCGTCCAATGAGCAGTTCTTC. Amino acids: CASSSSGLASNEQFF.

This clonotype was picked up many times. CDR3 loop: CATSRDRTGSTDTQYF. In DNA form, the CDR3 reads TGTGCCACCAGCAGAGATCGGACAGGGAGCACAGATACGCAGTATTTT. The J gene is TRBJ2-3, the V gene TRBV15, with 8 bases identical to TRBD1. The CDR3 loop spans 16 amino acids. V gave up 0 bases and J gave up 0 bases; unmatched junction bases: 2. The germline CDR1 and CDR2 sequences are LNHNV and YYDKDF (reference sequence).

This clonotype was seen only a few times. The chain links TRBV7-8 to TRBJ1-1; no clear D. V lost 2 bases, J lost 8 bases, and 9 bases lay in between. The CDR3 has 12 residues. The V gene's germline CDR1 is SGHVS and CDR2 FQNEAQ. In DNA, the CDR3 is TGTGCCAGCAGCTTACTAACCTCGGAAGCTTTCTTT. This codes for CASSLLTSEAFF.

This chain joins TRBV12-3 or TRBV12-4 and TRBJ2-3, with D unresolved. The CDR3 contains 13 residues. The ends were cut back, 3 bases at V and 14 bases at J, with 18 bases in the middle. The CDR3 loop reads CASSLEIQRYAYF. The CDR3, as DNA: TGTGCCAGCAGTTTGGAAATCCAAAGATACGCGTATTTT.

This sequence joins TRBV20-1 and TRBJ2-5; D may be TRBD1 (6 bases). Germline CDR1 and CDR2: DFQATT and SNEGSKA (reference sequence). The CDR3 has 15 residues. Trimming left V 5 bases short and J 5 bases short, with 21 bases between. CDR3 sequence (DNA): TGCAGTGCTCCAACCGTAGGGGGTCTCGGTGAGACCCAGTACTTC. Amino acid sequence: CSAPTVGGLGETQYF.

This clonotype was detected only a few times. The chain has TRBV12-5 and TRBJ2-7, with D unclear. Germline V gene data show CDR1 as LGHNT and CDR2 as FRNRAP. Trimming left V 1 base short and J 5 bases short, with 6 bases between. The CDR3 has 12 amino acids. The CDR3 spells CASGLGDHEQYF. CDR3 bases: TGTGCTAGTGGTTTGGGGGATCACGAGCAGTACTTC. Together with reference TRBV12-5 and TRBJ2-7, the CDR3 gives the full variable domain: DARVTQTPRHKVTEMGQEVTMRCQPILGHNTVFWYRQTMMQGLELLAYFRNRAPLDDSGMPKDRFSAEMPDATLATLKIQPSEPRDSAVYFCASGLGDHEQYFGPGTRLTVT.